This entry lists 7 T cell receptor beta chains sequenced from one sample in a study of cytomegalovirus exposure and HLA in healthy donors. The PCR used 60 Vbeta and 13 Jbeta primers. This table comes from immunoSEQ multiplex PCR, and its TCRdb copy is limited to in-frame clones, with some not included. This sample has around 200,000 clones, with about 80% found just once. Sequenced material: PBMCs. These receptors all come from a woman aged 55-70 years in good health and CMV-seropositive.

The chain recombines TRBV7-2 with TRBJ2-3; D unclear. The CDR3 contains 14 residues. V was shortened by 1 base and J by 4 bases, with 9 bases between the two germline ends. Germline V gives CDR1 SGHTA, CDR2 FQGNSA. Here the CDR3 reads CASSLGFLADTQYF. The DNA for the CDR3 is TGTGCCAGCAGCTTAGGGTTCCTAGCAGATACGCAGTATTTT. Drawing the rest from reference TRBV7-2 and TRBJ2-3, the complete variable domain is GAGVSQSPSNKVTEKGKDVELRCDPISGHTALYWYRQSLGQGLEFLIYFQGNSAPDKSGLPSDRFSAERTGGSVSTLTIQRTQQEDSAVYLCASSLGFLADTQYFGPGTRLTVL.

The genes are TRBV5-1 and TRBJ2-7; TRBD2 is a possible D gene (5 bases). Near its end, the DNA agrees better with TRBJ2-1, so the J call may be wrong. This CDR3 is 14 amino acids long. CDR1 and CDR2 from the germline V gene are SGHRS and YFSETQ. The CDR3 spells CASSTLGSNNEQFF. The DNA of the CDR3 is TGCGCCAGCAGCACACTAGGGTCCAACAATGAGCAGTTCTTC.

The sample holds one count of this clone. This chain links TRBV7-6 with TRBJ2-5; the match to TRBD2 covers 12 bases. Germline-derived CDR1 and CDR2 are SGHVS and FNYEAQ. The CDR3 sequence is 17 residues long. V lost 2 bases and J lost 2; bases outside the gene matches: 6. CDR3 in amino acids: CASSLRLAGALQETQYF. CDR3 coding DNA: TGTGCCAGCAGCTTACGACTAGCGGGAGCGTTACAAGAGACCCAGTACTTC.

The chain carries TRBV5-4 and TRBJ1-5; the match to TRBD1 covers 9 bases. CDR1 is SGHNT, CDR2 YYREEE, per germline (reference sequence). V trimming: 5 bases; J trimming: 4 bases; junction bases outside the gene matches: 4. The CDR3 covers 14 residues. The CDR3 bases are TGTGCCAGCAGTAAAGACAGGGGGAATCAGCCCCAGCATTTT. It codes for CASSKDRGNQPQHF.

V gene TRBV5-1 combines with J gene TRBJ2-3, with a possible D match to TRBD1 (5 bases). The CDR3 is 14 amino acids. Germline lookup yields CDR1 SGHRS and CDR2 YFSETQ. The germline V and J ends were trimmed by 2 bases and 2 bases, with 9 bases remaining between them. This CDR3 reads CASSFDRHTDTQYF. CDR3 bases: TGCGCCAGCAGCTTTGACAGACACACAGATACGCAGTATTTT.

Remarks on this clone: Its ends do not fully match the called genes, so a read error is possible. The chain couples TRBV7-9 to TRBJ1-4; D gene ambiguous. Germline values: CDR1 SEHNR, CDR2 FQNEAQ (reference sequence). The CDR3 length is 14 residues. The DNA for the CDR3 is TGTGCCAGCAGCATAGCTGGGTGGAGGGAAAAACTGTTTTTT. It yields the protein CASSIAGWREKLFF.

The chain uses TRBV5-5 and TRBJ1-5; D perhaps matches TRBD1 (5 bases). This CDR3 spans 15 amino acids. The V end was cut by 2 bases, the J end by 0 bases, with 9 bases between. CDR1 SGHKS and CDR2 YYEKEE come from the germline V gene (reference sequence). The CDR3 bases are TGTGCCAGCAGCTTCCAGGGCCATAGCAATCAGCCCCAGCATTTT. Its translation: CASSFQGHSNQPQHF.